This record concerns one T cell receptor (beta chain) sequence. Extracted from the samples, RNA was reverse transcribed into cDNA to serve as the sequencing template. TCRdb's copy holds only in-frame clones and misses some; the assay was immunoSEQ multiplex PCR. The data contain 200,000 to 250,000 clones, roughly three fifths of them seen just once; the ten biggest clones take up around 1.2%. The CDR3 runs to 15 residues. The V and J ends lost 0 bases and 3 bases respectively, with 11 bases between them. Germline V CDR1 and CDR2: LGHNA, YSLEER. The data were obtained in a study of CD8+ T cells in alopecia areata. The treatment is: oral pan-JAK inhibitor, 5-10 mg twice daily.

The source of this sequence is a human donor with alopecia areata. V gene TRBV4-3 combines with J gene TRBJ1-2; no definite D call. The sample in question was CD4+ T cells sorted from blood, obtained at roughly week 45, from a patient treated with tofacitinib. The CDR3, as DNA: TGCGCCAGCAGCCAAGATGGGAAGGCGTACTATGGCTACACCTTC. Its translation is CASSQDGKAYYGYTF.